The 26 T cell receptor beta chains below come from one sample, sequenced in a study of beta chain features in type 1 diabetes. All of the isolated RNA was reverse transcribed, so expressed TCRB transcripts were sequenced. Here immunoSEQ multiplex PCR was the method, and the copy in TCRdb shows in-frame clones only, minus some. The repertoire holds 250,000 to 350,000 clones, with approximately 15% as singletons. The sequenced sample consisted of central memory CD4+ T cells from blood. The receptor set was obtained from a man aged 25 to 40 in good health.

Only a few counts were recorded for this clone. The rearrangement links TRBV6-7 to TRBJ2-3, with TRBD2 matching over 12 bases. TRBV6-7 is an open reading frame, and its role is uncertain. This CDR3 has 16 residues. The V gene end was trimmed by 0 bases and the J gene end by 4 bases; junction bases not matched to a gene: 2. The chain's CDR3 is CASSYSTSGGADTQYF. The CDR3 nucleotides read TGTGCCAGCAGTTACTCGACTAGCGGGGGTGCAGATACGCAGTATTTT.

This clone was detected only a few times. This chain links TRBV7-9 with TRBJ2-1, with 7 bases that match TRBD1. Unmatched junction bases numbered 5, after V lost 5 bases and J lost 1 base. Germline values: CDR1 SEHNR, CDR2 FQNEAQ (reference sequence). This CDR3 has 15 amino acids. CDR3 sequence reads: CASSRTGQSYNEQFF. In DNA, the CDR3 is TGTGCCAGCAGCCGGACAGGCCAATCCTACAATGAGCAGTTCTTC.

The V call is TRBV19, the J call TRBJ2-1; 12 bases are shared with TRBD1. J was trimmed by 6 bases and V by 7 bases; bases with no gene match: 7. Germline lookup yields CDR1 LNHDA and CDR2 SQIVND (reference sequence). The CDR3 is made up of 15 amino acids. DNA for the CDR3: TGTGCCAGTACCCTCGGGACAGGGGGCCCCAATGAGCAGTTCTTC. It is translated as CASTLGTGGPNEQFF. Together with reference TRBV19 and TRBJ2-1, the CDR3 gives the full variable domain: DGGITQSPKYLFRKEGQNVTLSCEQNLNHDAMYWYRQDPGQGLRLIYYSQIVNDFQKGDIAEGYSVSREKKESFPLTVTSAQKNPTAFYLCASTLGTGGPNEQFFGPGTRLTVL.

The V call is TRBV30, the J call TRBJ2-3; D not certain. CDR1 and CDR2 from the germline V gene are GTSNPN and SVGIG (reference sequence). V dropped 0 bases and J dropped 0 bases, with 13 bases sitting between them. The CDR3 totals 16 residues. CDR3 region: CAWSVLGSLSTDTQYF. CDR3 DNA: TGTGCCTGGAGTGTACTCGGCAGTCTGAGCACAGATACGCAGTATTTT.

This clone was seen ten or more times. J is TRBJ2-1 and V is TRBV7-9, with 9 bases aligning to TRBD1. The CDR3 contains 14 residues. V was clipped by 5 bases and J by 7 bases; unmatched bases: 6. Germline CDR1 is SEHNR and CDR2 is FQNEAQ (reference sequence). The DNA of the CDR3 is TGTGCCAGCAGCCAGACCGGGACAGGGAATGAGCAGTTCTTC. This codes for CASSQTGTGNEQFF.

This clone was seen a handful of times. The rearrangement joins TRBV2 to TRBJ2-5, with 8 bases aligning to TRBD2. Unmatched junction bases numbered 5, after V lost 0 bases and J lost 5 bases. The CDR3 runs to 15 residues. The germline V gene encodes CDR1 SNHLY and CDR2 FYNNEI. CDR3 in amino acids: CASSEARGAAETQYF. CDR3 nucleotide sequence: TGTGCCAGCAGTGAAGCGCGGGGGGCAGCGGAGACCCAGTACTTC.

In this sample, this clone turned up a few times. CDR3 protein: CASSLYPDRGNGYTF. CDR3 DNA sequence: TGTGCCAGCAGTTTATATCCGGACAGGGGGAATGGCTACACCTTC. The V gene is TRBV27, the J gene TRBJ1-2, with 10 nucleotides matching TRBD1. The CDR3 is 15 amino acids. Per the germline V gene, CDR1 is MNHEY and CDR2 is SMNVEV (reference sequence). Unmatched junction bases numbered 5, after V lost 1 base and J lost 6 bases.

Only a few counts were recorded for this clone. V gene TRBV19 combines with J gene TRBJ1-1; D may be TRBD1 (5 bases). CDR1 and CDR2 from the germline V gene are LNHDA and SQIVND (reference sequence). Trimming removed 5 bases from V and 4 bases from J, with 14 bases in between. This CDR3 spans 14 amino acids. The CDR3 loop reads CASSPTGLSTEAFF. The CDR3 coding sequence is TGTGCCAGTAGTCCCACGGGACTCAGCACTGAAGCTTTCTTT.

The rearrangement joins TRBV7-2 to TRBJ1-2; D call uncertain. V lost 3 bases and J lost 0, with 11 bases in between. From germline, CDR1 is SGHTA and CDR2 FQGNSA. There are 15 residues in the CDR3. Here the CDR3 DNA reads TGTGCCAGCAGCTTTGGCCGTATGACTAACTATGGCTACACCTTC. It specifies CASSFGRMTNYGYTF.

The chain is built from TRBV5-6 and TRBJ2-1; 7 bases line up with TRBD2. Germline lookup yields CDR1 SGHDT and CDR2 YYEEEE. After removal of 4 bases from V and 5 bases from J, the junction contained 9 bases not matched to a gene. This CDR3 comprises 15 residues. CDR3 in amino acids: CASSRTSAAHNEQFF. The CDR3, as DNA: TGTGCCAGCAGCAGAACTAGCGCGGCACACAATGAGCAGTTCTTC.

This clone has a handful of counts. The chain couples TRBV7-6 to TRBJ2-1; 11 bases align to TRBD2. Germline loops: CDR1 SGHVS, CDR2 FNYEAQ. This CDR3 is 13 amino acids long. Trimming removed 7 bases from V and 9 bases from J; junction bases left unmatched: 5. The CDR3 nucleotides are TGTGCCAGCATGGAGCTAGCGGGAGGTGAGCAGTTCTTC. As protein: CASMELAGGEQFF. Complete variable domain (other parts from reference TRBV7-6 and TRBJ2-1): GAGVSQSPRYKVTKRGQDVALRCDPISGHVSLYWYRQALGQGPEFLTYFNYEAQQDKSGLPNDRFSAERPEGSISTLTIQRTEQRDSAMYRCASMELAGGEQFFGPGTRLTVL.

In its sample, this clone was seen a few times. The chain joins TRBV9 to TRBJ2-1; TRBD1 matches 10 bases. This CDR3 comprises 15 residues. Germline V gives CDR1 SGDLS, CDR2 YYNGEE. V lost 0 bases, J lost 6 bases, and 3 bases stayed unmatched. This CDR3 reads CASSVARQGANEQFF. The CDR3 nucleotides read TGTGCCAGCAGCGTAGCGAGACAGGGGGCCAATGAGCAGTTCTTC.

V gene TRBV19 combines with J gene TRBJ2-3; D is uncertain. V lost 10 bases and J 2 bases, leaving 16 bases between the germline ends. The CDR3 is made up of 14 amino acids. Germline loops: CDR1 LNHDA, CDR2 SQIVND (reference sequence). For the CDR3, the DNA is TGTGCCACGAGAAGCCGAGGAATCACAGATACGCAGTATTTT. This translates into CATRSRGITDTQYF.

The chain recombines TRBV9 with TRBJ2-7; D is possibly TRBD1 (5 bases). The CDR3 runs 14 residues. Germline values: CDR1 SGDLS, CDR2 YYNGEE. V shed 0 bases and J shed 7 bases, with 14 bases lying between them. CDR3 amino acids: CASSVGQGTREQYF. The CDR3 DNA is TGTGCCAGCAGCGTAGGGCAGGGTACGCGGGAGCAGTACTTC.

CDR3 nucleotide sequence: TGCAGCGCTGGGTGGGGGCCGTACGAGCAGTACTTC. This encodes CSAGWGPYEQYF. The chain has TRBV29-1 and TRBJ2-7, with TRBD1 as a possible D gene (6 bases). The CDR3 consists of 12 residues. Between the trimmed V and J ends, which lost 7 bases and 4 bases, there was a span of 14 bases. Germline CDR1 and CDR2: SQVTM and ANQGSEA.

V and J are TRBV5-1 and TRBJ2-7; the D call may be TRBD1 or TRBD2 (6 bases each). The germline V gene has CDR1 SGHRS and CDR2 YFSETQ. The V and J ends lost 4 bases and 2 bases respectively, with 16 bases between them. CDR3 length equals 15 residues. This CDR3 is CASSLAGGQAYEQYF. CDR3 nucleotides: TGCGCCAGCAGCCTCGCCGGGGGACAAGCCTACGAGCAGTACTTC.

The chain is built from TRBV27 and TRBJ2-1, with D possibly matching TRBD2 (6 bases). This CDR3 spans 15 amino acids. The germline V gene encodes CDR1 MNHEY and CDR2 SMNVEV (reference sequence). V was clipped by 2 bases and J by 3 bases, with 11 bases between them. The CDR3 DNA reads TGTGCCAGCAGTTTACGGGGGACCAACTACAATGAGCAGTTCTTC. Encoded protein: CASSLRGTNYNEQFF.

In its sample, this clone was seen a few times. The chain employs TRBV7-2 and TRBJ2-1; 12 nucleotides match TRBD2. Germline loops: CDR1 SGHTA, CDR2 FQGNSA. V lost 4 bases, J lost 9 bases, and 7 bases stayed unmatched. This CDR3 contains 15 residues. The CDR3: CASSSGLAGTSEQFF. CDR3 DNA sequence: TGTGCCAGCAGCTCCGGACTAGCGGGAACCAGTGAGCAGTTCTTC.

This clone was detected only a few times. The rearrangement uses TRBV15 and TRBJ2-5; D not certain. The germline CDR1 and CDR2 sequences are LNHNV and YYDKDF (reference sequence). Trimming stripped 3 bases from V and 2 bases from J, with 7 bases between. CDR3 length: 13 amino acids. CDR3 sequence: CATSSQSQETQYF. Here the CDR3 DNA reads TGTGCCACCAGCAGCCAGTCTCAAGAGACCCAGTACTTC.

This clone has at least ten counts. The chain recombines TRBV19 with TRBJ2-7; no clear D. Trimming took 5 bases from V and 4 from J, leaving 6 bases between them. Germline CDR1 and CDR2: LNHDA and SQIVND (reference sequence). This CDR3 region has 11 residues. This CDR3 is CASSSIYEQYF. CDR3 bases: TGTGCCAGTAGTTCGATTTACGAGCAGTACTTC.

The table lists this clone with a few counts. The J gene is TRBJ1-3, the V gene TRBV5-1; TRBD1 aligns across 10 bases. Germline CDR1 and CDR2: SGHRS and YFSETQ. The V and J ends lost 3 bases and 0 bases, in that order; junction bases with no gene match: 6. The CDR3 totals 17 residues. The CDR3 spells CASSSGQGVFSGNTIYF. DNA for the CDR3: TGCGCCAGCAGCTCCGGACAGGGGGTTTTCTCTGGAAACACCATATATTTT.

The chain is built from TRBV6-1 and TRBJ1-5; D gene unclear. Per the germline V gene, CDR1 is MNHNS and CDR2 is SASEGT. The V end was cut by 0 bases, the J end by 0 bases, with 6 bases between. The CDR3 totals 15 residues. CDR3 DNA sequence: TGTGCCAGCAGTGAAGCTGGAAATAGCAATCAGCCCCAGCATTTT. Translated: CASSEAGNSNQPQHF.

This clone has just a few counts. The rearrangement joins TRBV6-5 to TRBJ1-6, with TRBD1 matching 9 bases. The V gene end was trimmed by 7 bases and the J gene end by 9 bases; junction bases not matched to a gene: 7. This CDR3 is built from 14 residues. Looked up from germline, CDR1 is MNHEY and CDR2 is SVGAGI. In nucleotides, the CDR3 is TGTGCCAGCACACAGGGGGCTAAGGGTTCACCCCTCCACTTT. It is translated as CASTQGAKGSPLHF.

This clone turned up a few times. This chain uses TRBV5-4 with TRBJ2-5, with D hard to call. The V and J ends lost 5 bases and 5 bases respectively, with 7 bases between them. The CDR3 loop spans 11 amino acids. The germline gives CDR1 SGHNT, CDR2 YYREEE (reference sequence). DNA of the CDR3: TGTGCCAGCAGGGCCGGTGAGACCCAGTACTTC. Translated, it gives CASRAGETQYF. The variable domain in full, with the rest retrieved from reference TRBV5-4 and TRBJ2-5, is ETGVTQSPTHLIKTRGQQVTLRCSSQSGHNTVSWYQQALGQGPQFIFQYYREEENGRGNFPPRFSGLQFPNYSSELNVNALELDDSALYLCASRAGETQYFGPGTRLLVL.

This clone has a handful of counts. This sequence joins TRBV6-6 and TRBJ1-5; 8 bases fit TRBD1. Unmatched junction bases numbered 4, after V lost 6 bases and J lost 3 bases. The CDR3 has 14 residues. Germline V CDR1 and CDR2: MNHNY, SVGAGI (reference sequence). The CDR3 DNA follows: TGTGCCAGCAGGGATCAGGGGGCCAATCAGCCCCAGCATTTT. As protein: CASRDQGANQPQHF.

This clone was observed a few times. This chain connects TRBV5-6 to TRBJ2-7, with D hard to call. The V end was cut by 2 bases, the J end by 6 bases, with 6 bases between. Germline CDR1 reads SGHDT; CDR2 reads YYEEEE. The CDR3 has 11 amino acids. CDR3 region: CASSFMSEQYF. CDR3 in DNA: TGTGCCAGCAGCTTCATGAGCGAGCAGTACTTC.